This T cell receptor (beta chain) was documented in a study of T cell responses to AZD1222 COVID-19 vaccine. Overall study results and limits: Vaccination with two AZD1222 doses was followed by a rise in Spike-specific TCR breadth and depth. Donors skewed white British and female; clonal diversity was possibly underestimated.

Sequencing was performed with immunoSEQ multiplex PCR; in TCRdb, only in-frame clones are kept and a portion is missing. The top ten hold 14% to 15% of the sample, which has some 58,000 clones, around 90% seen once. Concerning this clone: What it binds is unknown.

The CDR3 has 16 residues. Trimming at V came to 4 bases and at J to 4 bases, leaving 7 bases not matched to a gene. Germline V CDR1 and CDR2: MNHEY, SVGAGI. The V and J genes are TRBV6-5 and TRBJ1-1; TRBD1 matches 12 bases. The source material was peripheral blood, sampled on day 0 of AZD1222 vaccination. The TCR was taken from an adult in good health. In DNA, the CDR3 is TGTGCCAGCAGTTGGGACAGGGGGCGACGGGGCACTGAAGCTTTCTTT. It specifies CASSWDRGRRGTEAFF.